These T cell receptor beta chains were read from a single sample in a study of blood T cell repertoires in COVID-19. The method was immunoSEQ multiplex PCR; TCRdb's version includes in-frame clones alone and lacks a portion of them. Among 200,000 or so clones listed, roughly 91% were seen once. Sequenced sample: PBMCs or T cells enriched from blood (not recorded which). The origin of the receptors is a man aged 25 to 40 in a cohort exposed to, infected with or recovered from COVID-19 (not recorded which). The CDR3 runs from the conserved cysteine through the conserved F or W. D genes are given only for firm matches. Size tells how often a clone was seen (once, few, many) or the class of an expanded clone, and some rows leave it out.

d_call: TRBD2; clone_size: NA; j_call: TRBJ2-2; v_call: TRBV19; cdr3_aa: CASGLPGLAGGHYTGELFF; cdr3_nt: TGTGCCAGTGGGTTGCCAGGGCTAGCGGGAGGCCACTACACCGGGGAGCTGTTTTTT
d_call: TRBD1; clone_size: NA; j_call: TRBJ2-7; v_call: TRBV27; cdr3_aa: CASSSQGAGEQYF; cdr3_nt: TGTGCCAGCAGTTCCCAGGGGGCAGGCGAGCAGTACTTC
d_call: TRBD1; clone_size: NA; j_call: TRBJ2-7; v_call: TRBV28; cdr3_aa: CASSPPGQGSYEQYF; cdr3_nt: TGTGCCAGCAGTCCCCCGGGACAGGGTTCCTACGAGCAGTACTTC
d_call: TRBD2; clone_size: NA; j_call: TRBJ2-7; v_call: TRBV9; cdr3_aa: CASSARGRLAGDDEQYF; cdr3_nt: TGTGCCAGCAGCGCGAGAGGACGACTAGCGGGAGACGACGAGCAGTACTTC
d_call: TRBD1; clone_size: NA; j_call: TRBJ1-1; v_call: TRBV9; cdr3_aa: CASSEGQDSSTEAFF; cdr3_nt: TGTGCCAGCAGCGAGGGACAGGATAGTAGCACTGAAGCTTTCTTT
d_call: NA; clone_size: NA; j_call: TRBJ1-5; v_call: TRBV19; cdr3_aa: CASSYDSHSNQPQHF; cdr3_nt: TGTGCCAGTAGTTATGACAGCCATAGCAATCAGCCCCAGCATTTT
d_call: TRBD1; clone_size: NA; j_call: TRBJ1-1; v_call: TRBV5-1; cdr3_aa: CASGTGGLNTEAFF; cdr3_nt: TGCGCCAGCGGGACAGGGGGCCTGAACACTGAAGCTTTCTTT
d_call: NA; clone_size: NA; j_call: TRBJ1-5; v_call: TRBV20-1; cdr3_aa: CSASRGLSQPQHF; cdr3_nt: TGCAGTGCTAGTAGAGGGTTAAGTCAGCCCCAGCATTTT
d_call: NA; clone_size: NA; j_call: TRBJ2-6; v_call: TRBV14; cdr3_aa: CASSPLVGTPSGANVLTF; cdr3_nt: TGTGCCAGCAGCCCCTTAGTGGGGACACCCTCTGGGGCCAACGTCCTGACTTTC
d_call: NA; clone_size: once; j_call: TRBJ2-7; v_call: TRBV7-8; cdr3_aa: CASSQTGTPDYEQYF; cdr3_nt: TGTGCCAGCAGCCAAACCGGGACTCCCGACTACGAGCAGTACTTC
d_call: NA; clone_size: NA; j_call: TRBJ2-7; v_call: TRBV5-4; cdr3_aa: CASSLDLTGNPSEQYF; cdr3_nt: TGTGCCAGCAGCTTGGATTTAACAGGGAACCCTTCCGAGCAGTACTTC
d_call: NA; clone_size: NA; j_call: TRBJ2-7; v_call: TRBV3-1/TRBV3-2; cdr3_aa: CASSQAPPSGQSYEQYF; cdr3_nt: TGTGCCAGCAGCCAAGCCCCCCCATCAGGGCAATCCTACGAGCAGTACTTC
d_call: NA; clone_size: NA; j_call: TRBJ2-7; v_call: TRBV5-1; cdr3_aa: CASSSGTPRTRNEQYF; cdr3_nt: TGCGCCAGCAGCTCCGGGACACCCAGAACTAGGAACGAGCAGTACTTC
d_call: NA; clone_size: NA; j_call: TRBJ2-5; v_call: TRBV5-1; cdr3_aa: CASSRGLSETQYF; cdr3_nt: TGCGCCAGCAGCCGCGGACTATCCGAGACCCAGTACTTC
d_call: NA; clone_size: NA; j_call: TRBJ2-3; v_call: TRBV29-1; cdr3_aa: CSHDRGDTQYF; cdr3_nt: TGCAGCCACGACAGAGGAGATACGCAGTATTTT
d_call: NA; clone_size: NA; j_call: TRBJ1-5; v_call: TRBV28; cdr3_aa: CASSHQGKGNQPQHF; cdr3_nt: TGTGCCAGCAGTCATCAGGGTAAGGGCAATCAGCCCCAGCATTTT
d_call: TRBD2; clone_size: NA; j_call: TRBJ2-3; v_call: TRBV10-3; cdr3_aa: CAISDSGSLTDTQYF; cdr3_nt: TGTGCCATCAGTGACAGCGGGAGCCTCACAGATACGCAGTATTTT
d_call: NA; clone_size: NA; j_call: TRBJ2-7; v_call: TRBV7-6; cdr3_aa: CASSFSSSAYEQYF; cdr3_nt: TGTGCCAGCAGCTTTAGCAGTTCTGCCTACGAGCAGTACTTC
d_call: NA; clone_size: NA; j_call: TRBJ2-1; v_call: TRBV7-3; cdr3_aa: CASSEMTGSNEQFF; cdr3_nt: TGTGCCAGCAGCGAAATGACTGGATCCAATGAGCAGTTCTTC
d_call: NA; clone_size: NA; j_call: TRBJ1-1; v_call: TRBV5-5; cdr3_aa: CASSSELGLEAFF; cdr3_nt: TGTGCCAGCAGCTCCGAGCTCGGGTTGGAGGCTTTCTTT
d_call: NA; clone_size: NA; j_call: TRBJ2-1; v_call: TRBV28; cdr3_aa: CASSPVGLTSDEQFF; cdr3_nt: TGTGCCAGCAGCCCTGTTGGACTTACCTCGGATGAGCAGTTCTTC
d_call: NA; clone_size: NA; j_call: TRBJ1-5; v_call: TRBV28; cdr3_aa: CASSYNWAGLNQPQHF; cdr3_nt: TGTGCCAGCTCGTATAATTGGGCAGGTCTCAATCAGCCCCAGCATTTT
d_call: TRBD2; clone_size: NA; j_call: TRBJ2-5; v_call: TRBV5-1; cdr3_aa: CASSSLGGLAGVETQYF; cdr3_nt: TGCGCCAGCAGCTCTCTTGGCGGACTAGCGGGAGTTGAGACCCAGTACTTC
d_call: TRBD2; clone_size: NA; j_call: TRBJ2-3; v_call: TRBV6-1; cdr3_aa: CASSEGWGGDTQYF; cdr3_nt: TGTGCCAGCAGTGAAGGGTGGGGGGGAGATACGCAGTATTTT
d_call: NA; clone_size: NA; j_call: TRBJ1-5; v_call: TRBV24-1; cdr3_aa: CATSPGQNQPQHF; cdr3_nt: TGTGCCACCAGTCCAGGCCAAAATCAGCCCCAGCATTTT
d_call: NA; clone_size: NA; j_call: TRBJ2-1; v_call: TRBV4-2; cdr3_aa: CASSLRGGQFF; cdr3_nt: TGTGCCAGCAGCCTTAGGGGAGGGCAGTTCTTC
d_call: NA; clone_size: NA; j_call: TRBJ1-2; v_call: TRBV14; cdr3_aa: CASSQGLLNYGYTF; cdr3_nt: TGTGCCAGCAGCCAAGGGCTGCTTAACTATGGCTACACCTTC
d_call: NA; clone_size: NA; j_call: TRBJ2-7; v_call: TRBV28; cdr3_aa: CASSSRNRDIYF; cdr3_nt: TGTGCCAGCAGTTCACGAAACCGGGACATTTACTTC
d_call: TRBD2; clone_size: NA; j_call: TRBJ2-3; v_call: TRBV27; cdr3_aa: CASSSPVTSEKDTQYF; cdr3_nt: TGTGCCAGCAGTTCGCCTGTGACTAGCGAAAAAGATACGCAGTATTTT
d_call: TRBD1; clone_size: NA; j_call: TRBJ2-1; v_call: TRBV3-1/TRBV3-2; cdr3_aa: CASTNGQVDNEQFF; cdr3_nt: TGTGCCAGCACGAACGGACAGGTGGACAATGAGCAGTTCTTC
d_call: TRBD1; clone_size: NA; j_call: TRBJ1-3; v_call: TRBV28; cdr3_aa: CASRKTGGAVSGNTIYF; cdr3_nt: TGTGCCAGCAGAAAGACAGGGGGCGCCGTCTCTGGAAACACCATATATTTT
d_call: NA; clone_size: NA; j_call: TRBJ2-7; v_call: TRBV7-9; cdr3_aa: CASSRDTVTYEQYF; cdr3_nt: TGTGCCAGCAGTAGAGACACGGTTACCTACGAGCAGTACTTC
d_call: NA; clone_size: NA; j_call: TRBJ1-2; v_call: TRBV2; cdr3_aa: CASSEGPNYGYTF; cdr3_nt: TGTGCCAGCAGTGAGGGGCCTAACTATGGCTACACCTTC